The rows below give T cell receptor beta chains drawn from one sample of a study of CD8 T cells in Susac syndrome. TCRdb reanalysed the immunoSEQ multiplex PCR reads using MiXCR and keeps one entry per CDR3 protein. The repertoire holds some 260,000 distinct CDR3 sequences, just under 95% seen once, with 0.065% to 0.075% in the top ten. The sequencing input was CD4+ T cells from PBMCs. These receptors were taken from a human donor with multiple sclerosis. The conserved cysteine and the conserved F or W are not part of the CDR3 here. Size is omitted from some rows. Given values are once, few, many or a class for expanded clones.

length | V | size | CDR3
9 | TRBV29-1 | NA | SVGMAYEQY
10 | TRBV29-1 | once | SVDTGGDEQF
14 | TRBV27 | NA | ASGPVPRVLNTEAF
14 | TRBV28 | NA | ASSPLQRRPNYGYT
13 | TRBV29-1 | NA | SVEVTGGRGQPQH
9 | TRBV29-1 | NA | SGGGAGEAF
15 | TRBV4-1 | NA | ASSQGGVGVAKGELF
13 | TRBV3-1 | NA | ASSPGLAVHNEQF
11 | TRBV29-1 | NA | SVGQGYNSPLH
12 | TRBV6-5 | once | ASSSGTVLYEQY
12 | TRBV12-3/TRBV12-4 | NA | ASRASGPPETQY
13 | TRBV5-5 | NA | ASSLVGGAQNIQY
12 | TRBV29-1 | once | SAGRAGGSGELF
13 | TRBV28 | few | ASSFSDRGNQPQH
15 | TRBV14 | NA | ASSPRDRTGRTDTQY
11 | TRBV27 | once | ASGMGSRTEAF
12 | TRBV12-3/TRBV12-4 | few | ASSFGLGNTEAF
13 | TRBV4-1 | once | ASSRGQYSGNTIY
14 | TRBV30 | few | AWSRGLAGVIGELF
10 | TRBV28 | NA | ASRGSNQPQH
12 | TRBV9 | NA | ASSVANRGGELF
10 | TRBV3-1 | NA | ASSQDSRELF
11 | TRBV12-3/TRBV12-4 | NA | ASSFGDRDTQY
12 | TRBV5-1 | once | ASSSMTSRNEQF
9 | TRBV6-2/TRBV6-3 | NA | ASSDRAQQY
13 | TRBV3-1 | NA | ASSQPAALGETQY
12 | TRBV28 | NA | ASAGGATNQPQH
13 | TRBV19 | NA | ASSPRAHRGGELF